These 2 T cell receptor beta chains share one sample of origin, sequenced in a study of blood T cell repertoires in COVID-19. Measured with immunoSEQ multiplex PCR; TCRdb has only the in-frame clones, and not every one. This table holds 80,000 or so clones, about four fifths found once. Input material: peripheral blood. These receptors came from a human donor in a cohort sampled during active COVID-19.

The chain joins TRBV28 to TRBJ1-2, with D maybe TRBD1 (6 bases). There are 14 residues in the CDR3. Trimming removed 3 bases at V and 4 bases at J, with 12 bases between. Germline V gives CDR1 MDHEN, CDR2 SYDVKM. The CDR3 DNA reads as TGTGCCAGCAGTTTCTCGACAGGTTCCTATGGCTACACCTTC. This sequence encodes CASSFSTGSYGYTF.

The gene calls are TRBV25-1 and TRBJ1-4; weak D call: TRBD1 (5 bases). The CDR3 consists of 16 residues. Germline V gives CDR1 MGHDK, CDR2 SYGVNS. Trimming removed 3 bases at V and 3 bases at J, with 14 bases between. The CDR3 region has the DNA TGTGCCAGCAGTGATTCCCTGGGGGGAGCTAATGAAAAACTGTTTTTT. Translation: CASSDSLGGANEKLFF.